The clone carrying this TCR beta chain has only one observation. The data originate from a study of cytomegalovirus exposure and HLA in healthy donors. Trimming removed 5 bases from V and 4 bases from J; junction bases left unmatched: 5. Germline CDR1 SGHTA, CDR2 FQGNSA. This CDR3 region has 14 residues. Primers included in the PCR were 60 Vbeta and 13 Jbeta primers. Measured with immunoSEQ multiplex PCR; TCRdb has only the in-frame clones, and not every one. The table includes about 130,000 clones, over 70% detected once. The source of this sequence is a middle-aged man in good health and CMV-seropositive. The chain employs TRBV7-2 and TRBJ2-3, with TRBD2 matching over 8 bases. The sequencing input was PBMCs. The CDR3 loop reads CASSLGRVADTQYF. The CDR3 DNA is TGTGCCAGCAGCCTCGGGAGGGTGGCAGATACGCAGTATTTT.